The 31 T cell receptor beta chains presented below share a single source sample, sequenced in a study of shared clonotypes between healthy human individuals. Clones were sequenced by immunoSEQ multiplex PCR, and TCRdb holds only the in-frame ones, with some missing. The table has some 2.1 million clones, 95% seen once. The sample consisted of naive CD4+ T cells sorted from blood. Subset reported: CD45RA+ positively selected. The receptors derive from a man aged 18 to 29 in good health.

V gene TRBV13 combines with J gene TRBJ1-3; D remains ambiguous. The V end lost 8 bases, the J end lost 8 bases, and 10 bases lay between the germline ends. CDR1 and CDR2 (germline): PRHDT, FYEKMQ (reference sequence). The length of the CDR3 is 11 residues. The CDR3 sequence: CASAPEDTIYF. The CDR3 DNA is TGTGCCAGCGCCCCGGAAGACACCATATATTTT.

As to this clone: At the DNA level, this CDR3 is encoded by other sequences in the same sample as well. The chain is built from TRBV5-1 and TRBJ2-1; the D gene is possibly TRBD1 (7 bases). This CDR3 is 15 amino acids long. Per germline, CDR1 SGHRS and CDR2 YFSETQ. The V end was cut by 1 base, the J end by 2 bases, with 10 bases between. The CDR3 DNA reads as TGCGCCAGCAGCTTGTCAGGGGGGCCCTACAATGAGCAGTTCTTC. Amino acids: CASSLSGGPYNEQFF.

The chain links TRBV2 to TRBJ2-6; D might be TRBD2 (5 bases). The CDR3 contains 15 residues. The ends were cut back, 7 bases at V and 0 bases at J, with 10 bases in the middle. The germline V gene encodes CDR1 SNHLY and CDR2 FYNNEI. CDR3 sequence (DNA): TGTGCCAGCACGTACGGGGACTCTGGGGCCAACGTCCTGACTTTC. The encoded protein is CASTYGDSGANVLTF.

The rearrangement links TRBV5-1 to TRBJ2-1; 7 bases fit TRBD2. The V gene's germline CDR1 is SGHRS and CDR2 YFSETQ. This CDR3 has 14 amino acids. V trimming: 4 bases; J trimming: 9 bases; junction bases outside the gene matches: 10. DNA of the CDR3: TGCGCCAGCAGCCCGGGGGGATCATCCAGTGAGCAGTTCTTC. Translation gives CASSPGGSSSEQFF. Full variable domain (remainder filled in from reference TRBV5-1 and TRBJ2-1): KAGVTQTPRYLIKTRGQQVTLSCSPISGHRSVSWYQQTPGQGLQFLFEYFSETQRNKGNFPGRFSGRQFSNSRSEMNVSTLELGDSALYLCASSPGGSSSEQFFGPGTRLTVL.

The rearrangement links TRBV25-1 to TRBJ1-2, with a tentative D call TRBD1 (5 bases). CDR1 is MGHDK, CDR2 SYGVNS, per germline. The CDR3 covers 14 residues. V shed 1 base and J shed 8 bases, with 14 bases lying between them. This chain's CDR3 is CASSELAGLDGYTF. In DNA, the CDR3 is TGTGCCAGCAGTGAATTGGCAGGGTTGGACGGCTACACCTTC.

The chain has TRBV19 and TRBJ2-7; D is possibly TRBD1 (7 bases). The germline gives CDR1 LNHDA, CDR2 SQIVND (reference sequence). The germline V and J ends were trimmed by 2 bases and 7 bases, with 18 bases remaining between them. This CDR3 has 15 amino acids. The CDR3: CASSIILEGAQEQYF. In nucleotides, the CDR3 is TGTGCCAGTAGTATAATATTGGAGGGGGCACAAGAGCAGTACTTC.

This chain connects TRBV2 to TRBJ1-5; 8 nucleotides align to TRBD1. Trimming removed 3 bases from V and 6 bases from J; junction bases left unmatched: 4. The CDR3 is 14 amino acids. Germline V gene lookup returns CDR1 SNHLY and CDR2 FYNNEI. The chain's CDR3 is CASSDPGGPQPQHF. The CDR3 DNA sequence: TGTGCCAGCAGTGATCCAGGGGGCCCTCAGCCCCAGCATTTT.

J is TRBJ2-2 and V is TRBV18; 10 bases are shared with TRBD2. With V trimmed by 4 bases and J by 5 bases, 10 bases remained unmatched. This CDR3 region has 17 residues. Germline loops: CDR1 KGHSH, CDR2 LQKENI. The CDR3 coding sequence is TGTGCCAGCTCACGGATAGTAGCGGGAGGCGAAACCGGGGAGCTGTTTTTT. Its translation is CASSRIVAGGETGELFF.

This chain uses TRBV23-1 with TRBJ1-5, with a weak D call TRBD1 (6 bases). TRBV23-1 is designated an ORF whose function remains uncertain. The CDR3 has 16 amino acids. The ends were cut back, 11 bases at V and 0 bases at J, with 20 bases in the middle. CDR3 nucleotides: TGCGCCGACGGACAGAGTGCGCAACATAGCAATCAGCCCCAGCATTTT. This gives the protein CADGQSAQHSNQPQHF.

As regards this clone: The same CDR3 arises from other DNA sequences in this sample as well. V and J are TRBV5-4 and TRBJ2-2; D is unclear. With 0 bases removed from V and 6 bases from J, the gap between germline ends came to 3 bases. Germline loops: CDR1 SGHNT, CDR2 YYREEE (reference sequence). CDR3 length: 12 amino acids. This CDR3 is CASSLVAGELFF. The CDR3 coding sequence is TGTGCCAGCAGCTTGGTCGCCGGGGAGCTGTTTTTT.

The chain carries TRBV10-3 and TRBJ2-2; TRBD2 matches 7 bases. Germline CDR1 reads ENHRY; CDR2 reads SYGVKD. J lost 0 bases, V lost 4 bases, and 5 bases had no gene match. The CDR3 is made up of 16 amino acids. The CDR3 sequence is CAISGASGTNTGELFF. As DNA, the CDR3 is TGTGCCATCAGTGGTGCTAGCGGAACGAACACCGGGGAGCTGTTTTTT.

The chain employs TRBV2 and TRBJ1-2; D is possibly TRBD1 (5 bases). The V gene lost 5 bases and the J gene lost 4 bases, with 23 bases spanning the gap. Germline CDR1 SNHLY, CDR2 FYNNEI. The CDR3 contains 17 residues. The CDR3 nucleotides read TGTGCCAGCAGTATGAGTCCGAATGGGGGGAGGAGCTATGGCTACACCTTC. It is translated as CASSMSPNGGRSYGYTF.

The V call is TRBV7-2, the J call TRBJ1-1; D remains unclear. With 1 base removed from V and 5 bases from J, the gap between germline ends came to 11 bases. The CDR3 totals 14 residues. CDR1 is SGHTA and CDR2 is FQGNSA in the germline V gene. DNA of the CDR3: TGTGCCAGCAGCTTAGACGCTGTGGGGACTGAAGCTTTCTTT. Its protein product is CASSLDAVGTEAFF.

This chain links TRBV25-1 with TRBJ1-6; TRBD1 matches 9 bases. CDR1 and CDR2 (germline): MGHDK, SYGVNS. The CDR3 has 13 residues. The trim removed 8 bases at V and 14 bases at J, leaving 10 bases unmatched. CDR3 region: CASAGTGIPSLHF. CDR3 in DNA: TGTGCCAGCGCCGGGACAGGGATCCCCTCCCTCCACTTT.

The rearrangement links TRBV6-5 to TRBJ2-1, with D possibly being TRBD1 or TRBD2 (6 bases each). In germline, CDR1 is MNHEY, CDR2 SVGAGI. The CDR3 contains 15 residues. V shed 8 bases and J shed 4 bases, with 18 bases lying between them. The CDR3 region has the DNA TGTGCCAGCCGAGAGGGGGGACCCCTATACAATGAGCAGTTCTTC. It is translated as CASREGGPLYNEQFF.

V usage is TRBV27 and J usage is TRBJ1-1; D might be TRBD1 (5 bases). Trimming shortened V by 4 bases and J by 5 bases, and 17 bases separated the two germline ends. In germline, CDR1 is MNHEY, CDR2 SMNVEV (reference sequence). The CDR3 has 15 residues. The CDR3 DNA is TGTGCCAGCAGTTCCCCTAGGACACGGGGAACTGAAGCTTTCTTT. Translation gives CASSSPRTRGTEAFF.

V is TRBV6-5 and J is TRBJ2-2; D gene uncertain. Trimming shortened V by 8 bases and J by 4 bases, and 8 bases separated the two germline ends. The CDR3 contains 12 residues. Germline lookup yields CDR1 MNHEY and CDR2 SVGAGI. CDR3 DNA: TGTGCCAGCCAGAGGCCCACCGGGGAGCTGTTTTTT. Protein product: CASQRPTGELFF.

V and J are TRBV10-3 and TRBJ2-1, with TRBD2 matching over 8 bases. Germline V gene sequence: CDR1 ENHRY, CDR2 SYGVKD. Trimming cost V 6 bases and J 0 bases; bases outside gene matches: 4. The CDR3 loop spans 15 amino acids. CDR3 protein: CAISQAGVSYNEQFF. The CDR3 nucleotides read TGTGCCATCAGCCAAGCGGGGGTCTCCTACAATGAGCAGTTCTTC.

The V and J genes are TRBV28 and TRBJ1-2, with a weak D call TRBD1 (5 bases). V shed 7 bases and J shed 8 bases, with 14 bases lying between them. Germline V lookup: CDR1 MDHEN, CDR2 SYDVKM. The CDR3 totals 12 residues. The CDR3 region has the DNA TGTGCCAGCACCCAATTGGGGGACGGCTACACCTTC. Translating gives CASTQLGDGYTF.

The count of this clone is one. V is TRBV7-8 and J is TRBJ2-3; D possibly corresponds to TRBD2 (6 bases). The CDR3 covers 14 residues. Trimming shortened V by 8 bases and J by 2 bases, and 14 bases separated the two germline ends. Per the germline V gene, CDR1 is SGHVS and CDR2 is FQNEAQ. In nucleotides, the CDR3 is TGTGCCAGCGTCTTGGGACTTTTCACAGATACGCAGTATTTT. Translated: CASVLGLFTDTQYF.

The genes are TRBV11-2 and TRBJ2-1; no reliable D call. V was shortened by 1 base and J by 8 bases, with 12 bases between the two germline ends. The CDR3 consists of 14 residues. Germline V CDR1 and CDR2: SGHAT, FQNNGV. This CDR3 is CASSLGALRDEQFF. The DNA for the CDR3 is TGTGCCAGCAGCTTAGGAGCATTAAGGGATGAGCAGTTCTTC.

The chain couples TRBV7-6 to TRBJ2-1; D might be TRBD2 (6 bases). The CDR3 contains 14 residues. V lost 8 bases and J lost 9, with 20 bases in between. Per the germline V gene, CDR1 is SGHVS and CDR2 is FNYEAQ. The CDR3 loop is CASGQRVTVGEQFF. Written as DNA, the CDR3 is TGTGCCAGCGGCCAGCGGGTCACAGTCGGTGAGCAGTTCTTC.

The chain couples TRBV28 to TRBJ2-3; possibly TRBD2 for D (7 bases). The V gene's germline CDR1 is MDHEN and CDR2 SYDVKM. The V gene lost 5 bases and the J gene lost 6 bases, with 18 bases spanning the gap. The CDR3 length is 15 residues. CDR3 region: CASSTRGGGKDTQYF. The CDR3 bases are TGTGCCAGCAGTACCCGAGGCGGGGGCAAGGATACGCAGTATTTT.

The CDR3 nucleotides are TGTGCCAGCAGCTCATACAGTTCTGGGCAGTACTTC. The encoded protein is CASSSYSSGQYF. V gene TRBV7-2 combines with J gene TRBJ2-7; D gene uncertain. Per the germline V gene, CDR1 is SGHTA and CDR2 is FQGNSA. The V end was cut by 4 bases, the J end by 9 bases, with 13 bases between. The CDR3 contains 12 residues.

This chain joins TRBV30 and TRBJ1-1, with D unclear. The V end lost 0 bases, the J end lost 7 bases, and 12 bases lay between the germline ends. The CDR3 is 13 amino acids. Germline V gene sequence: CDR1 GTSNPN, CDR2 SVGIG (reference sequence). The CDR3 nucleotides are TGTGCCTGGAGTGTATCGACTAAGAGTGAAGCTTTCTTT. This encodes CAWSVSTKSEAFF.

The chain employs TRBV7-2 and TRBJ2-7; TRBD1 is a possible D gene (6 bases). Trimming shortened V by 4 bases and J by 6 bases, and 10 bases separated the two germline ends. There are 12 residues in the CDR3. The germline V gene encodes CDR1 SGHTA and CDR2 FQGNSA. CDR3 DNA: TGTGCCAGCAGCTCGCAGGGGAGCGAGCAGTACTTC. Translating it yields CASSSQGSEQYF.

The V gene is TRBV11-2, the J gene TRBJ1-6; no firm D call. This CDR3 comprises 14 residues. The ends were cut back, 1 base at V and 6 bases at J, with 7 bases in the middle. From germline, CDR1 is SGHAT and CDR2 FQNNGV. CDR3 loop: CASSLVPGNSPLHF. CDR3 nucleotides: TGTGCCAGCAGCTTAGTCCCCGGTAATTCACCCCTCCACTTT.

The DNA for the CDR3 is TGTGCCAGCAGCCAAATAGTTTTAGCATCCTACAATGAGCAGTTCTTC. Translation: CASSQIVLASYNEQFF. The rearrangement joins TRBV7-2 to TRBJ2-1, with D unclear. The CDR3 contains 16 residues. Per the germline V gene, CDR1 is SGHTA and CDR2 is FQGNSA. V was pared by 5 bases and J by 1 base, with 15 bases between.

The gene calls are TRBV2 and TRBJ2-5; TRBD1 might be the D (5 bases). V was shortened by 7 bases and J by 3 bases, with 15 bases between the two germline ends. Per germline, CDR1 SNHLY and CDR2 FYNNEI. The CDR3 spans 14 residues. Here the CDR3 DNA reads TGTGCCAGCAACGGACGACTGGACAAAGAGACCCAGTACTTC. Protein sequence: CASNGRLDKETQYF.

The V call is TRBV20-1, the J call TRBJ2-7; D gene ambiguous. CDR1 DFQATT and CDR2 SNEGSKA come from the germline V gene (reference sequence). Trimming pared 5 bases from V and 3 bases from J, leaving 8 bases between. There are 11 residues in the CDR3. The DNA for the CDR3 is TGCAGTGCTTGGTTGATCTACGAGCAGTACTTC. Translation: CSAWLIYEQYF.

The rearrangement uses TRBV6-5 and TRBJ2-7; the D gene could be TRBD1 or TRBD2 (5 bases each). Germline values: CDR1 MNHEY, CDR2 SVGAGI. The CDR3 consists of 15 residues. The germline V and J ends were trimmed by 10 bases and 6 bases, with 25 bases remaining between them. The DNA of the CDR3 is TGTGCCACCACGAGGGGTTCGGACGTGGGTTTCGAGCAGTACTTC. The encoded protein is CATTRGSDVGFEQYF.